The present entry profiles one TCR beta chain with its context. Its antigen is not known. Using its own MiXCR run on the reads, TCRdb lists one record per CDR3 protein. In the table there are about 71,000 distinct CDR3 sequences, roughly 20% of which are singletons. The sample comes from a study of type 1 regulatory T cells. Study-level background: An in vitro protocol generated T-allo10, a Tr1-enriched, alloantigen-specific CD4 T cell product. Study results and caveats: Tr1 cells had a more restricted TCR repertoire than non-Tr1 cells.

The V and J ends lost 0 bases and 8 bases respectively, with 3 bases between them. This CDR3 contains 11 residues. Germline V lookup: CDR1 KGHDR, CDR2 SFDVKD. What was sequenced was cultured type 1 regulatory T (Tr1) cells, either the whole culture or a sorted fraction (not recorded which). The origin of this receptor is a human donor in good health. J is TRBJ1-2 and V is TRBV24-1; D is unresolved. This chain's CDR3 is CATSDLRGYTF. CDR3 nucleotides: TGTGCCACCAGTGATTTGAGAGGCTACACCTTC.